The present T cell receptor beta chain was sequenced within a study of cytomegalovirus exposure and HLA in healthy donors. Both 60 Vbeta primers and 13 Jbeta primers went into the PCR. TCRdb's copy holds only in-frame clones and misses some; the assay was immunoSEQ multiplex PCR. The specimen's table records tens of thousands of clones. Healthy donors of bone marrow made up the group. V was clipped by 4 bases and J by 5 bases, with 12 bases between them. This CDR3 has 13 amino acids. Germline V gene sequence: CDR1 SGHDT, CDR2 YYEEEE. The study's findings and limits: Presence/absence analyses assumed roughly uniform sequencing depth across donors.

Worth noting for this clone: Its antigen is not known.

This sequence originates from a man aged 18 to 29 in good health and CMV-seropositive. V gene TRBV5-6 combines with J gene TRBJ1-2, with D unresolved. Sequences were obtained from PBMCs. The CDR3 is CASSPNAGYGYTF. The CDR3 DNA sequence: TGTGCCAGCAGCCCTAACGCGGGGTATGGCTACACCTTC.